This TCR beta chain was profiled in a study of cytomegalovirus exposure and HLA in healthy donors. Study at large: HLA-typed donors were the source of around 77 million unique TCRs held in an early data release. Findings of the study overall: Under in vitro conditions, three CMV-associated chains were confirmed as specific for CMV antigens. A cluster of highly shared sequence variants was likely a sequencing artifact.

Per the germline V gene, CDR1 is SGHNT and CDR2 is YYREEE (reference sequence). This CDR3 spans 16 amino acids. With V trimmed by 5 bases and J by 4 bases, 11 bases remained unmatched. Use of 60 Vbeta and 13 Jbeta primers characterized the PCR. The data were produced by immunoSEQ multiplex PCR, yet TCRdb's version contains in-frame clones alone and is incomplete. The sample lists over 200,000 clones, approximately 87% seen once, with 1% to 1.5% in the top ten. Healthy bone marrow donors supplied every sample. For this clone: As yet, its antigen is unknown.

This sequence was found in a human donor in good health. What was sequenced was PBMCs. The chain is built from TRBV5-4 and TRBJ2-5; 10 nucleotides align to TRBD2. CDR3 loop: CASSLQASGRGETQYF. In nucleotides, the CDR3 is TGTGCCAGCAGTCTCCAAGCTAGCGGGAGAGGAGAGACCCAGTACTTC.